This T cell receptor (beta chain) was captured in a study of radiotherapy plus CTLA-4 blockade in lung cancer (dated by TCRdb to 2016 to 2018). Some background on the complete study: Objective responses occurred in approximately 17% of enrolled patients, and just over 30% achieved disease control.

Libraries were made using the immunoSEQ multiplex PCR assay. Held by TCRdb, this immuneACCESS table contains in-frame sequences only and omits some clones. Under half of the omission traces to an unresolved V gene where checked; the cause of the rest is unknown. This sample lists around 45,000 clones; 65% to 85% were detected once. The ten largest make up around 8.3% of the sample. General conclusions and limits of the study: After treatment with radiotherapy and ipilimumab, TCR clones that originated in tumors expanded in peripheral blood. Increased serum interferon-beta after radiation, together with early dynamic changes in blood T cell clones, were reported to be the strongest predictors of response.

In this study, focal radiation therapy paired with CTLA-4 blockade (ipilimumab) was tested in patients who had chemo-refractory metastatic non-small-cell lung cancer. The CDR3 goes from the cysteine to the phenylalanine over 15 residues. The retained sequence is limited to the CDR3, 45 bases, with the frame set at the first base. CDR1 MNHNS and CDR2 SASEGT are derived from the germline V gene. V sheds 7 bases and J sheds 7 bases, leaving 17 bases between their ends. A remark on this clone: What antigen it recognizes has not been identified. Base qualities are not at hand, and no much larger clone is one base apart.

The sequence was obtained from a human donor with non-small cell lung cancer who had stable disease on radiotherapy plus ipilimumab. The sequencing here drew on peripheral blood, taken from a patient treated with radiotherapy plus ipilimumab. The rearrangement combines TRBV6-1 with TRBJ1-6, and the D gene may be TRBD1, 5 bases matching. The CDR3: CASKARRGANSPLHF. The sequenced DNA: TGTGCCAGCAAGGCCCGCCGGGGCGCGAATTCACCCCTCCACTTT.